The 26 T cell receptor beta chains below all came from one sample that was sequenced in a study of blood T cell repertoires in COVID-19. Sequencing used immunoSEQ multiplex PCR; TCRdb keeps in-frame clones, though not all of them. Here the sample spans about 190,000 clones, around nine tenths being singletons. Sequenced input: peripheral blood. These receptor sequences come from a man aged 35-49 years with acute or convalescent COVID-19.

This rearrangement joins TRBV19 to TRBJ2-2; D unclear. This CDR3 contains 13 residues. Per the germline V gene, CDR1 is LNHDA and CDR2 is SQIVND (reference sequence). Trimming pared 1 base from V and 6 bases from J, leaving 6 bases between. CDR3 sequence reads: CASSIGTAGELFF. Written as DNA, the CDR3 is TGTGCCAGTAGTATAGGAACGGCCGGGGAGCTGTTTTTT.

The V call is TRBV6-4, the J call TRBJ2-3; 14 nucleotides agree with TRBD2. From germline, CDR1 is MRHNA and CDR2 SNTAGT. The CDR3 contains 15 residues. V dropped 6 bases and J dropped 4; count of bases not matched to a gene: 3. CDR3 bases: TGTGCCAGCAGGCTGACTAGCGGGGGGGCAGATACGCAGTATTTT. It specifies CASRLTSGGADTQYF.

Here the CDR3 reads CASSSMTSFNTDTQYF. CDR3 bases: TGTGCCAGCAGCTCCATGACTAGCTTTAACACAGATACGCAGTATTTT. The chain combines TRBV5-6 with TRBJ2-3; TRBD2 agrees at 7 bases. Trimming cost V 3 bases and J 2 bases; bases outside gene matches: 9. The CDR3 totals 16 residues. Germline V gene lookup returns CDR1 SGHDT and CDR2 YYEEEE. Full variable domain (missing parts from reference TRBV5-6 and TRBJ2-3): DAGVTQSPTHLIKTRGQQVTLRCSPKSGHDTVSWYQQALGQGPQFIFQYYEEEERQRGNFPDRFSGHQFPNYSSELNVNALLLGDSALYLCASSSMTSFNTDTQYFGPGTRLTVL.

The chain couples TRBV20-1 to TRBJ1-3, with D unresolved. Germline assignment: CDR1 DFQATT and CDR2 SNEGSKA (reference sequence). This CDR3 comprises 11 residues. Between the trimmed V and J ends, which lost 6 bases and 8 bases, there was a span of 11 bases. The CDR3 nucleotides read TGCAGTGCCTTGTTTACGGACACCATATATTTT. Encoded protein: CSALFTDTIYF.

The chain's CDR3 is CASRPTGGRIQFF. In DNA form, the CDR3 reads TGTGCCAGCAGACCGACAGGGGGAAGAATACAGTTCTTC. The chain recombines TRBV27 with TRBJ2-1; TRBD1 agrees at 9 bases. The germline V gene encodes CDR1 MNHEY and CDR2 SMNVEV (reference sequence). This CDR3 spans 13 amino acids. V gave up 6 bases and J gave up 13 bases; unmatched junction bases: 10.

V gene TRBV3-1 (or the pseudogene TRBV3-2) combines with J gene TRBJ1-1; no reliable D call. The CDR3 loop spans 14 amino acids. Trimming left V 1 base short and J 6 bases short, with 12 bases between. Germline V CDR1 and CDR2: LGHDT, YNNKEL (reference sequence). CDR3 loop: CASSQAGWEAEAFF. The CDR3 DNA sequence: TGTGCCAGCAGCCAAGCGGGGTGGGAGGCTGAAGCTTTCTTT.

The V and J genes are TRBV5-1 and TRBJ2-5; 9 nucleotides match TRBD2. CDR1 is SGHRS and CDR2 is YFSETQ in the germline V gene. V was pared by 0 bases and J by 1 base, with 10 bases of the junction left unmatched. CDR3 size: 18 residues. DNA for the CDR3: TGCGCCAGCAGCTTGGACGCAGGGGCGGGGGGGGGCCAAGAGACCCAGTACTTC. The encoded protein is CASSLDAGAGGGQETQYF.

V is TRBV7-9 and J is TRBJ1-2, with D perhaps TRBD1 (5 bases). The CDR3 is made up of 14 amino acids. Trimming shortened V by 1 base and J by 8 bases, and 14 bases separated the two germline ends. Per the germline V gene, CDR1 is SEHNR and CDR2 is FQNEAQ (reference sequence). Written as DNA, the CDR3 is TGTGCCAGCAGCTTAGGTCCACAGGCGTTCGGCTACACCTTC. This sequence encodes CASSLGPQAFGYTF.

This clone turned up a few times. V and J are TRBV7-9 and TRBJ2-3; D call uncertain. Trimming stripped 2 bases from V and 6 bases from J, with 15 bases between. The CDR3 has 15 residues. Germline V gene data show CDR1 as SEHNR and CDR2 as FQNEAQ (reference sequence). CDR3 nucleotide sequence: TGTGCCAGCAGCTTATGGCCGAAATCAACGGATACGCAGTATTTT. It codes for CASSLWPKSTDTQYF.

This clone has a handful of counts. V is TRBV7-8 and J is TRBJ1-6; tentatively, D is TRBD1 (5 bases). V lost 2 bases to trimming and J lost 9 bases, with 8 bases between them. The CDR3 has 13 residues. The germline CDR1 and CDR2 sequences are SGHVS and FQNEAQ. The CDR3 loop reads CASSLQGGSPLHF. DNA for the CDR3: TGTGCCAGCAGCTTACAGGGTGGTTCACCCCTCCACTTT.

The chain links TRBV2 to TRBJ1-1, with D unclear. This CDR3 contains 12 residues. In germline, CDR1 is SNHLY, CDR2 FYNNEI. The V and J ends lost 7 bases and 0 bases respectively, with 6 bases between them. The CDR3 here is CASIDMNTEAFF. The DNA of the CDR3 is TGTGCCAGCATTGACATGAACACTGAAGCTTTCTTT.

This CDR3 is CASSLKYNSYNEQFF. As DNA, the CDR3 is TGTGCCAGCAGTTTGAAATACAACTCCTACAATGAGCAGTTCTTC. The chain combines TRBV6-5 with TRBJ2-1; D uncertain. The CDR3 contains 15 residues. Germline assignment: CDR1 MNHEY and CDR2 SVGAGI. The V end was cut by 4 bases, the J end by 0 bases, with 10 bases between.

The rearrangement links TRBV12-3 or TRBV12-4 to TRBJ2-7, with D unresolved. V dropped 2 bases and J dropped 2 bases, with 7 bases sitting between them. The CDR3 extends over 13 amino acids. DNA of the CDR3: TGTGCCAGCAGTTTACTGCTAGCCTACGAGCAGTACTTC. Amino acids: CASSLLLAYEQYF.

The chain links TRBV11-3 to TRBJ2-3; 8 positions agree with TRBD2. Unmatched junction bases numbered 3, after V lost 4 bases and J lost 0 bases. CDR3 length: 15 residues. Looked up from germline, CDR1 is SGHNT and CDR2 is YENEEA. CDR3 region: CASSSRGGSTDTQYF. CDR3 nucleotide sequence: TGTGCCAGCAGCTCCCGGGGGGGGAGCACAGATACGCAGTATTTT.

This clone was detected only once. The rearrangement links TRBV18 to TRBJ2-7; weak D call: TRBD2 (6 bases). Germline lookup yields CDR1 KGHSH and CDR2 LQKENI. V gave up 2 bases and J gave up 1 base, with 9 bases separating them. CDR3 length equals 14 residues. The chain's CDR3 is CASSPLAGSYEQYF. In nucleotides, the CDR3 is TGTGCCAGCTCACCATTGGCGGGGTCCTACGAGCAGTACTTC.

The chain links TRBV12-3 or TRBV12-4 to TRBJ2-2, with D perhaps matching TRBD1 (6 bases). The CDR3 length is 13 residues. The ends were cut back, 0 bases at V and 8 bases at J, with 7 bases in the middle. The CDR3 DNA follows: TGTGCCAGCAGTTTAGCGGGGGCGGGGGAGCTGTTTTTT. This codes for CASSLAGAGELFF.

The chain combines TRBV7-9 with TRBJ1-6, with 7 positions matching TRBD1. The germline CDR1 and CDR2 sequences are SEHNR and FQNEAQ (reference sequence). The V and J ends lost 2 bases and 6 bases, in that order; junction bases with no gene match: 7. This CDR3 comprises 16 residues. This CDR3 reads CASSLKGAEGNSPLHF. In nucleotides, the CDR3 is TGTGCCAGCAGCTTAAAGGGGGCTGAGGGTAATTCACCCCTCCACTTT.

This chain links TRBV27 with TRBJ1-5; TRBD1 matches 9 bases. V lost 6 bases and J lost 6; bases outside the gene matches: 6. CDR3 length: 14 residues. CDR1 MNHEY and CDR2 SMNVEV come from the germline V gene (reference sequence). In DNA, the CDR3 is TGTGCCAGCAGCCCGGACAGGGGCACTCAGCCCCAGCATTTT. It is translated as CASSPDRGTQPQHF.

The chain uses TRBV18 and TRBJ1-2, with 10 positions matching TRBD1. The ends lost 3 bases at V and 3 bases at J; junction bases unmatched: 4. This CDR3 region has 15 residues. Germline loops: CDR1 KGHSH, CDR2 LQKENI. For the CDR3, the DNA is TGTGCCAGCTCACCTAGGACAGGGGGGGACTATGGCTACACCTTC. Its translation: CASSPRTGGDYGYTF.

The CDR3 is CAWSALQGGGTDTQYF. DNA of the CDR3: TGTGCCTGGAGTGCACTACAGGGGGGAGGCACAGATACGCAGTATTTT. This rearrangement joins TRBV30 to TRBJ2-3; TRBD1 matches 8 bases. J lost 1 base, V lost 1 base, and 7 bases had no gene match. Germline V lookup: CDR1 GTSNPN, CDR2 SVGIG (reference sequence). The CDR3 sequence is 16 residues long.

The V call is TRBV3-1 (or the pseudogene TRBV3-2), the J call TRBJ2-1, with 8 bases fitting TRBD2. The V gene's germline CDR1 is LGHDT and CDR2 YNNKEL (reference sequence). CDR3 length: 16 amino acids. J was trimmed by 10 bases and V by 1 base; bases with no gene match: 12. The CDR3 region is CASSQVGTRNLREQFF. For the CDR3, the DNA is TGTGCCAGCAGCCAAGTCGGGACTAGAAATCTCAGGGAGCAGTTCTTC.

This chain connects TRBV5-6 to TRBJ1-1; D possibly corresponds to TRBD1 (5 bases). The ends were cut back, 0 bases at V and 3 bases at J, with 15 bases in the middle. The CDR3 has 16 residues. CDR1 and CDR2 from the germline V gene are SGHDT and YYEEEE. The CDR3 DNA sequence: TGTGCCAGCAGCTTGGATTTGGGGCAATGGGACACTGAAGCTTTCTTT. This encodes CASSLDLGQWDTEAFF.

The rearrangement joins TRBV29-1 to TRBJ1-2; 8 positions agree with TRBD1. Germline V lookup: CDR1 SQVTM, CDR2 ANQGSEA. The V gene end was trimmed by 6 bases and the J gene end by 7 bases; junction bases not matched to a gene: 10. The CDR3 runs to 13 residues. CDR3: CSVDDRGWGGYTF. The CDR3 DNA follows: TGCAGCGTAGATGACAGGGGCTGGGGTGGCTACACCTTC.

The chain is built from TRBV4-2 and TRBJ2-2, with 10 bases fitting TRBD2. The CDR3 runs 17 residues. V was pared by 0 bases and J by 7 bases, with 8 bases of the junction left unmatched. The germline V gene encodes CDR1 LGHNA and CDR2 YNFKEQ. The CDR3 protein is CASSQDRSGGAVGELFF. For the CDR3, the DNA is TGTGCCAGCAGCCAAGATAGAAGCGGGGGGGCCGTCGGGGAGCTGTTTTTT.

This sequence joins TRBV4-1 and TRBJ1-2; D is uncertain. This CDR3 is built from 13 residues. V lost 4 bases, J lost 5 bases, and 11 bases lay in between. The V gene's germline CDR1 is MGHRA and CDR2 YSYEKL. The CDR3 region has the DNA TGCGCCAGCAGCCCGGCGGGTCCTTATGGCTACACCTTC. It yields the protein CASSPAGPYGYTF.

This rearrangement joins TRBV18 to TRBJ1-4, with D possibly matching TRBD1 (5 bases). Trimming took off 3 bases at V and 5 bases at J, with 7 bases between the two ends. The CDR3 is 13 amino acids. Germline V gene sequence: CDR1 KGHSH, CDR2 LQKENI. DNA for the CDR3: TGTGCCAGCTCACCGACAGAGAATGAAAAACTGTTTTTT. It translates to CASSPTENEKLFF.